This TCR beta chain appears in the sequencing data of a study of blood T cell repertoires in COVID-19 (dated by TCRdb to about 2020). Broadly, across the study: Samples covering the acute and convalescent phases of COVID-19 were provided by collaborators in the United States, Italy and Spain. The material from the prospective study consisted of cDNA or gDNA derived from T cells, B-cell-depleted T cells, or PBMCs. The dataset comprised deeply sampled blood TCRbeta repertoires from subjects exposed to, actively infected with, or recovered from COVID-19. The repertoires were released in a freely available public database intended as a resource for research on the immune response to SARS-CoV-2. Samples were obtained from the ongoing ImmuneRACE study (first 160 participants) and from about 1,300 subjects provided by 6 global collaborators. Sample metadata almost always included a de-identified subject ID, COVID-19 status, age in years and sex. Where HLA class I and class II types were available, the types were taken from metadata supplied by the sample provider, not from assay-based typing.

Participants in the prospective study were aged about 18 to 100 years, lived in some 24 United States geographic areas, and enrolled through a virtual design. In the prospective study, cohorts were assigned on the basis of participant-reported clinical history obtained from a screening survey and a study questionnaire. A participant counted as exposed if, within 2 weeks of entering the study, that participant had been in contact with someone who had a PCR-confirmed or clinician-diagnosed COVID-19 case. In the prospective study, mobile phlebotomists collected whole blood, serum and a nasopharyngeal or oropharyngeal swab from each participant. Participants in the prospective study had the option to provide additional blood draws and questionnaires over a roughly two-month period. Before DNA extraction, blood samples from the prospective study were shipped at room temperature or frozen. TCRbeta CDR3 regions were amplified from genomic DNA using the immunoSEQ Assay, a bias-controlled multiplex PCR. Per the source publication's procedure: The number of nucleated cells in each sample was estimated from the amplification of reference gene primers within the assay. To quantify the absolute abundance of each unique TCRbeta CDR3 rearrangement, sequence reads were collapsed and filtered. For each sample, productive Simpson clonality was calculated as the square root of Simpson's diversity index across productive rearrangements. As stored in TCRdb, this immuneACCESS dataset retains in-frame rearrangements with V and J assigned. A fraction of the clones does not appear; measured against another copy, unresolved V genes explain less than half of the discrepancy, and the remainder lacks a known reason. V, J and clone size reflect that table, while D and trimming were determined from the DNA. The table for this sample lists fewer than 200,000 clones; 65% to 85% of them were counted only once. About 3.2% of the sample is taken by the ten largest.

On the study overall, not on this receptor specifically: How much clinical and demographic metadata was included differed by source and by participant, and the metadata was provided uncurated.

Including cysteine and phenylalanine, the CDR3 has 13 amino acids. Left in the record is the CDR3 DNA by itself, 39 bases read in frame from the first base. The V end gives up 3 bases and the J end 4 bases, leaving 3 bases in the junction not matched to a gene. Reading the germline V gene (reference sequence) gives CDR1 GTSNPN and CDR2 SVGIG. Concerning this clone: The antigen it binds to is not known. Base qualities are not at hand, and no much larger clone is one base apart.

The source of this sequence is a woman aged 25 to 39 who had been exposed to COVID-19. The rearrangement combines TRBV30 with TRBJ1-2; 9 bases in the junction line up with TRBD1. The specimen sequenced was PBMCs or T cells enriched from blood (not recorded which). The CDR3 protein sequence reads: CAWRADRGYGYTF. In nucleotide form, the sequence is TGTGCCTGGAGGGCGGACAGGGGCTATGGCTACACCTTC.